A selection of T cell receptor beta chains follows, all from one sample in a study of OX40 agonist ivuxolimab in advanced cancers. Profiled with immunoSEQ multiplex PCR; TCRdb holds only in-frame clones, not every one. The sample holds some 74,000 clones, around 82% seen once. Material: CD4+ or CD8+ T cells sorted from blood, obtained in a trial of the OX40 agonist ivuxolimab. The source is an adult with an advanced solid tumor such as melanoma, head and neck, liver or kidney cancer. CDR3s leave out the opening cysteine and the closing phenylalanine or tryptophan. The size field is filled for only some rows; it gives once, few, many or a size class.

abundance: .; j_gene: TRBJ2-7; v_gene: TRBV4-3; CDR3aa: ASSQGGETRGAYEQY
abundance: few; j_gene: TRBJ2-3; v_gene: TRBV4-2; CDR3aa: ASAQGLGDTQY
abundance: few; j_gene: TRBJ2-3; v_gene: TRBV28; CDR3aa: ASSREQGNTDTQY
abundance: .; j_gene: TRBJ2-7; v_gene: TRBV27; CDR3aa: ASSGIDSWSYEQY
abundance: .; j_gene: TRBJ1-6; v_gene: TRBV23-1; CDR3aa: ASSQFPNLSSYNSPLH
abundance: .; j_gene: TRBJ2-4; v_gene: TRBV29-1; CDR3aa: SVEDRGRGIAKNIQY
abundance: .; j_gene: TRBJ1-2; v_gene: TRBV7-8; CDR3aa: ASSLNPGFYGYT
abundance: .; j_gene: TRBJ1-4; v_gene: TRBV16; CDR3aa: ASSPPRSGANEKLF
abundance: .; j_gene: TRBJ2-1; v_gene: TRBV7-2; CDR3aa: ASSSLGREDYNEQF
abundance: .; j_gene: TRBJ2-5; v_gene: TRBV7-9; CDR3aa: ASSSPPGQETQY